The rows below give T cell receptor beta chains drawn from one sample of a study of early T cells in non-severe SARS-CoV-2 infection. MiXCR, run by TCRdb on the 5' RACE reads, gives a single entry per CDR3 protein. The sample has some 66,000 distinct CDR3 sequences, roughly 13% seen once. Sequencing was performed on whole blood. These receptors were collected from an adult who was a healthcare worker with PCR-confirmed SARS-CoV-2 infection or an uninfected control (not recorded which). Both conserved end residues are part of each CDR3. A D gene is named only where the DNA matches it firmly. Size is omitted from some rows. Given values are once, few, many or a class for expanded clones.

TRBJ1-2 | 11 | NA | NA | TRBV29-1 | CSVEGPVGYTF | TGCAGCGTTGAGGGCCCAGTGGGCTACACCTTC
TRBJ1-2 | 15 | many | NA | TRBV6-2/TRBV6-3 | CASSRAGQSLYGYTF | TGTGCCAGCAGCCGCGCTGGGCAGAGTTTATATGGCTACACCTTC
TRBJ2-7 | 15 | few | TRBD1 | TRBV16 | CASSRGQGPSYEQYF | TGTGCCAGCAGTCGGGGACAGGGGCCCTCCTACGAGCAGTACTTC
TRBJ2-7 | 15 | NA | NA | TRBV18 | CASSFGGAGLYEQYF | TGTGCCAGCTCCTTTGGAGGGGCGGGACTTTACGAGCAGTACTTC
TRBJ1-4 | 15 | many | NA | TRBV7-2 | CASSSAGSWAEKLFF | TGTGCCAGCAGTTCTGCCGGGTCATGGGCTGAAAAACTGTTTTTT
TRBJ1-5 | 17 | many | NA | TRBV12-3/TRBV12-4 | CASSLALSGSGNQPQHF | TGTGCCAGCAGTTTAGCGCTAAGTGGCAGTGGAAATCAGCCCCAGCATTTT
TRBJ2-5 | 16 | NA | TRBD2 | TRBV11-2 | CASSSTGTSAQETQYF | TGTGCCAGCAGCTCCACCGGGACTAGCGCCCAAGAGACCCAGTACTTC
TRBJ1-2 | 16 | NA | NA | TRBV7-9 | CASSLALGPVGGGYTF | TGTGCCAGCAGCTTAGCGCTAGGCCCCGTAGGTGGCGGCTACACCTTC
TRBJ2-7 | 14 | NA | NA | TRBV6-5 | CASSYEAGPREQYF | TGTGCCAGCAGTTACGAGGCAGGACCCCGTGAGCAGTACTTC
TRBJ2-7 | 15 | NA | TRBD2 | TRBV4-1 | CASSQLAASSYEQYF | TGCGCCAGCAGCCAGCTAGCGGCCAGCTCCTACGAGCAGTACTTC
TRBJ2-1 | 12 | few | TRBD2 | TRBV11-2 | CASSPTSGEQFF | TGTGCCAGCAGCCCGACTAGCGGCGAGCAGTTCTTC